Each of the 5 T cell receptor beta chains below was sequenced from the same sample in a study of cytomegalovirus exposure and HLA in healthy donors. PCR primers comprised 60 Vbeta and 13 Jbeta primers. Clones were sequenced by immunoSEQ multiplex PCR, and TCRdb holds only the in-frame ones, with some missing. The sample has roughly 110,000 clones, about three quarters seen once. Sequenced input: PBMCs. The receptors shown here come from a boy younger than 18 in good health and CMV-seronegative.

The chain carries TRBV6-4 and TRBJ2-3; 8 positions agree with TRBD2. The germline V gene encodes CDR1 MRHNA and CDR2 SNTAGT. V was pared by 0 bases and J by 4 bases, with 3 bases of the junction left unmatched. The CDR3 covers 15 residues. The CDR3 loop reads CASSDSVSGADTQYF. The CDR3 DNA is TGTGCCAGCAGTGACTCGGTTAGCGGGGCAGATACGCAGTATTTT.

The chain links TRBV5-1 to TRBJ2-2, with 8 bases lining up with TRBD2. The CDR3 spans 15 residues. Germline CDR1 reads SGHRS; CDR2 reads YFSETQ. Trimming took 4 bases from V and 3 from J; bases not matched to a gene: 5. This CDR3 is CASSTTSGYTGELFF. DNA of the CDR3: TGCGCCAGCAGCACTACTAGCGGATACACCGGGGAGCTGTTTTTT.

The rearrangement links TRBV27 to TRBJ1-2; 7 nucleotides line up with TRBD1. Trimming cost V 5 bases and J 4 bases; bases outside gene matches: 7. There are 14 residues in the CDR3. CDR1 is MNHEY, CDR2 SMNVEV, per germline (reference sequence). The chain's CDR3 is CASSHQGGGYGYTF. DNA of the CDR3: TGTGCCAGCAGTCACCAGGGGGGAGGCTATGGCTACACCTTC.

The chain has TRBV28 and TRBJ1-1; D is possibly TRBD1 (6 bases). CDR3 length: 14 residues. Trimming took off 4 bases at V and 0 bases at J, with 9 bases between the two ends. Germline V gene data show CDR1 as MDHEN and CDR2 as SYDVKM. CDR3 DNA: TGTGCCAGCAGTTCCGGACAGTTGAACACTGAAGCTTTCTTT. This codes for CASSSGQLNTEAFF.

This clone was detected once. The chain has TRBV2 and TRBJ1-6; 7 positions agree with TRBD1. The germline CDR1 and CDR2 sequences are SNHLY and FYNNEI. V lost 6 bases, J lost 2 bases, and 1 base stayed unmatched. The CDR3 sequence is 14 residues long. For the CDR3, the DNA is TGTGCCAGCAGGACAGGGACCTATAATTCACCCCTCCACTTT. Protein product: CASRTGTYNSPLHF.